A single sample gave rise to the 12 T cell receptor beta chains below, sequenced in a study of blood T cell repertoires in COVID-19. Profiled with immunoSEQ multiplex PCR; TCRdb holds only in-frame clones, not every one. The repertoire holds about 220,000 clones, with roughly 80% as singletons. The sequencing sample was made of peripheral blood. The receptors were sampled from a human donor in a cohort sampled during active COVID-19.

This clone has at least ten counts. This chain links TRBV7-2 with TRBJ2-7; the D is unclear. This CDR3 comprises 15 residues. CDR1 SGHTA and CDR2 FQGNSA come from the germline V gene. With 5 bases removed from V and 5 bases from J, the gap between germline ends came to 19 bases. The CDR3 region is CASSESEVLTHEQYF. CDR3 sequence (DNA): TGTGCCAGCAGCGAAAGCGAGGTCCTGACCCACGAGCAGTACTTC.

In this sample, this clone turned up once. The chain's CDR3 is CASSLEAAGGTQYF. In DNA form, the CDR3 reads TGCGCCAGCAGCTTGGAAGCAGCGGGGGGGACCCAGTACTTC. This chain connects TRBV5-1 to TRBJ2-5; 9 bases match TRBD2. The CDR3 is made up of 14 amino acids. The V segment lost 0 bases and the J segment 7 bases; nucleotides outside the gene matches: 4. Per germline, CDR1 SGHRS and CDR2 YFSETQ. Combining the CDR3 with reference TRBV5-1 and TRBJ2-5 gives the whole variable domain KAGVTQTPRYLIKTRGQQVTLSCSPISGHRSVSWYQQTPGQGLQFLFEYFSETQRNKGNFPGRFSGRQFSNSRSEMNVSTLELGDSALYLCASSLEAAGGTQYFGPGTRLLVL.

The chain combines TRBV5-4 with TRBJ1-6, with TRBD1 matching over 8 bases. Looked up from germline, CDR1 is SGHNT and CDR2 is YYREEE (reference sequence). The V gene end was trimmed by 4 bases and the J gene end by 6 bases; junction bases not matched to a gene: 6. The CDR3 is made up of 15 amino acids. The CDR3 DNA reads as TGTGCCAGCAGCGTGAAAACAGGGGGTAATTCACCCCTCCACTTT. It translates to CASSVKTGGNSPLHF. Variable domain in full (rest from reference TRBV5-4 and TRBJ1-6): ETGVTQSPTHLIKTRGQQVTLRCSSQSGHNTVSWYQQALGQGPQFIFQYYREEENGRGNFPPRFSGLQFPNYSSELNVNALELDDSALYLCASSVKTGGNSPLHFGNGTRLTVT.

The rearrangement links TRBV19 to TRBJ2-7; 7 nucleotides match TRBD2. This CDR3 is 17 amino acids long. The V and J ends lost 6 bases and 7 bases, in that order; junction bases with no gene match: 21. Germline CDR1 reads LNHDA; CDR2 reads SQIVND (reference sequence). CDR3 loop: CASSTHPGLPREWEQYF. Here the CDR3 DNA reads TGTGCCAGTAGCACACACCCGGGACTACCTCGGGAGTGGGAGCAGTACTTC.

The chain has TRBV19 and TRBJ2-7, with no clear D. This CDR3 region has 12 residues. Trimming took 2 bases from V and 6 from J, leaving 8 bases between them. Germline loops: CDR1 LNHDA, CDR2 SQIVND (reference sequence). The CDR3 region is CASSIRGGEQYF. The DNA of the CDR3 is TGTGCCAGTAGTATAAGAGGCGGCGAGCAGTACTTC.

This rearrangement joins TRBV7-2 to TRBJ1-1; 9 bases match TRBD1. The V gene end was trimmed by 0 bases and the J gene end by 4 bases; junction bases not matched to a gene: 3. CDR3 length equals 15 residues. CDR1 is SGHTA and CDR2 is FQGNSA in the germline V gene. The CDR3 coding sequence is TGTGCCAGCAGCTTAGCGAGGGACAGGGCCACTGAAGCTTTCTTT. Translated: CASSLARDRATEAFF.

The V gene is TRBV7-8, the J gene TRBJ1-5; perhaps TRBD1 as D (5 bases). CDR1 SGHVS and CDR2 FQNEAQ come from the germline V gene. V dropped 0 bases and J dropped 0 bases, with 6 bases sitting between them. This CDR3 region has 15 residues. This CDR3 is CASSLAGGSNQPQHF. The CDR3 coding sequence is TGTGCCAGCAGCTTAGCGGGGGGTAGCAATCAGCCCCAGCATTTT.

The chain employs TRBV5-4 and TRBJ1-3, with D perhaps TRBD1 (5 bases). The germline CDR1 and CDR2 sequences are SGHNT and YYREEE (reference sequence). The CDR3 runs 15 residues. The V and J ends lost 1 base and 2 bases respectively, with 10 bases between them. The CDR3 nucleotides are TGTGCCAGCAGCTTGCCCGGAGGGGCTGGAAACACCATATATTTT. Residues: CASSLPGGAGNTIYF. Full variable domain (outside the CDR3, taken from reference TRBV5-4 and TRBJ1-3): ETGVTQSPTHLIKTRGQQVTLRCSSQSGHNTVSWYQQALGQGPQFIFQYYREEENGRGNFPPRFSGLQFPNYSSELNVNALELDDSALYLCASSLPGGAGNTIYFGEGSWLTVV.

The chain is built from TRBV7-2 and TRBJ2-5; 9 bases line up with TRBD1. The CDR3 is made up of 16 amino acids. V lost 4 bases, J lost 1 base, and 7 bases stayed unmatched. Per germline, CDR1 SGHTA and CDR2 FQGNSA. The CDR3 here is CASSSPDRGGQETQYF. The CDR3 DNA sequence: TGTGCCAGCAGCTCGCCGGACAGGGGAGGCCAAGAGACCCAGTACTTC.

This clone was seen just once. The CDR3: CASSTSGGPYNEQFF. As DNA, the CDR3 is TGTGCCAGCAGCACTTCGGGTGGTCCCTACAATGAGCAGTTCTTC. The rearrangement joins TRBV9 to TRBJ2-1, with D uncertain. The germline gives CDR1 SGDLS, CDR2 YYNGEE. This CDR3 comprises 15 residues. V was trimmed by 4 bases and J by 2 bases, leaving 13 bases between them. The whole variable domain, remainder taken from reference TRBV9 and TRBJ2-1, is DSGVTQTPKHLITATGQRVTLRCSPRSGDLSVYWYQQSLDQGLQFLIQYYNGEERAKGNILERFSAQQFPDLHSELNLSSLELGDSALYFCASSTSGGPYNEQFFGPGTRLTVL.

V is TRBV7-9 and J is TRBJ2-1; 12 positions match TRBD2. This CDR3 comprises 15 residues. V was pared by 5 bases and J by 5 bases, with 4 bases of the junction left unmatched. Germline V gives CDR1 SEHNR, CDR2 FQNEAQ (reference sequence). CDR3 sequence (DNA): TGTGCCAGCAGCCACGGACTAGCGGGGAACAATGAGCAGTTCTTC. Residues: CASSHGLAGNNEQFF.

The chain joins TRBV4-1 to TRBJ2-6; 7 positions agree with TRBD1. Germline loops: CDR1 MGHRA, CDR2 YSYEKL. CDR3 length: 18 residues. V lost 2 bases to trimming and J lost 0 bases; unmatched junction nucleotides: 7. As DNA, the CDR3 is TGCGCCAGCAGCCAATCACCGGGACAGTTCTCTGGGGCCAACGTCCTGACTTTC. Its protein is CASSQSPGQFSGANVLTF.